These 14 T cell receptor beta chains originate from one sample sequenced in a study of T-cell reconstitution after alpha-beta-depleted transplantation in children (dated by TCRdb to 2016 to 2017). The sample's treatment or condition label, decoded: allogeneic hematopoietic cell transplantation with graft depleted of TCRalphabeta T cells and CD19 B cells. Receptor libraries were prepared by PCR. Sequencing was carried out with an Illumina HiSeq 2500. TCR libraries were prepared with molecular barcoding, using unique molecular identifiers to normalize TCRbeta repertoire quantification. TCRdb took the public reads, trimmed them with fastp at Q25, ran MiXCR for clone calling and kept in-frame beta chains. Each record represents a unique CDR3 protein, reported with the most common genes and DNA among its rows. The sample yields about 58,000 distinct CDR3 sequences; 44% were counted once. 95% to 98% of the sample is held by the ten biggest clonotypes.

The sample in question was PBMCs, mostly from graft donor cells, obtained 360 days after TCRalphabeta/CD19-depleted stem cell transplant. The origin of the receptors is a male patient between 5 and 17 years old who had a stem cell transplant for acute lymphoblastic leukemia, so the T cells may come from the graft donor.

The V and J genes are TRBV4-1 and TRBJ2-2; 12 nucleotides line up with TRBD2. CDR3 size: 18 residues. V was pared by 2 bases and J by 4 bases, with 8 bases of the junction left unmatched. Looked up from germline, CDR1 is MGHRA and CDR2 is YSYEKL. The CDR3 protein is CASSQKKLAGGPTGELFF. The DNA of the CDR3 is TGCGCCAGCAGCCAAAAGAAACTAGCGGGAGGTCCCACCGGGGAGCTGTTTTTT.

The chain is built from TRBV29-1 and TRBJ2-7; D gene uncertain. V shed 7 bases and J shed 5 bases, with 18 bases lying between them. Germline CDR1 and CDR2: SQVTM and ANQGSEA. This CDR3 comprises 13 residues. The CDR3 region is CSAAADRPHEQYF. Written as DNA, the CDR3 is TGCAGCGCCGCCGCAGACCGACCTCACGAGCAGTACTTC.

This sequence joins TRBV12-3 or TRBV12-4 and TRBJ2-2, with TRBD2 as a possible D gene (6 bases). The CDR3 consists of 14 residues. V lost 5 bases and J 4 bases, leaving 11 bases between the germline ends. The CDR3 spells CASSPSAGTGELFF. CDR3 nucleotides: TGTGCCAGCAGTCCCTCAGCGGGCACCGGGGAGCTGTTTTTT.

In this sample, this clonotype turned up a few times. The V call is TRBV20-1, the J call TRBJ2-1; D is uncertain. The length of the CDR3 is 10 residues. V was cut by 4 bases and J by 15 bases, with 13 bases left in between. CDR1 and CDR2 (germline): DFQATT, SNEGSKA (reference sequence). CDR3 in DNA: TGCAGTGCTAAAGAAAGTCGGCCGTTCTTC. Protein product: CSAKESRPFF.

The CDR3: CASSNRDSSYNEQFF. CDR3 sequence (DNA): TGTGCCAGCAGCAACCGGGACAGCTCCTACAATGAGCAGTTCTTC. This chain joins TRBV7-9 and TRBJ2-1; 7 bases agree with TRBD1. This CDR3 has 15 amino acids. Germline CDR1 SEHNR, CDR2 FQNEAQ (reference sequence). Trimming cost V 5 bases and J 0 bases; bases outside gene matches: 4. Using reference TRBV7-9 and TRBJ2-1 for the parts outside the CDR3, the full variable domain is DTGVSQNPRHKITKRGQNVTFRCDPISEHNRLYWYRQTLGQGPEFLTYFQNEAQLEKSRLLSDRFSAERPKGSFSTLEIQRTEQGDSAMYLCASSNRDSSYNEQFFGPGTRLTVL.

The J gene is TRBJ2-3, the V gene TRBV4-3, with D perhaps matching TRBD1 (5 bases). Germline V lookup: CDR1 LGHNA, CDR2 YSLEER. V was pared by 1 base and J by 1 base, with 6 bases between. The CDR3 runs to 14 residues. DNA for the CDR3: TGCGCCAGCAGCCAAGGGGGCCGCACAGATACGCAGTATTTT. This codes for CASSQGGRTDTQYF.

This clonotype was recorded a few times. J is TRBJ1-2 and V is TRBV20-1; TRBD1 aligns across 7 bases. There are 16 residues in the CDR3. V gave up 3 bases and J gave up 4 bases; unmatched junction bases: 14. Germline V lookup: CDR1 DFQATT, CDR2 SNEGSKA (reference sequence). CDR3 sequence: CSASGRGRGSSYGYTF. The CDR3 DNA sequence: TGCAGTGCTAGCGGAAGGGGGCGCGGGAGTTCCTATGGCTACACCTTC.

This clonotype was detected only a few times. J is TRBJ2-5 and V is TRBV12-3 or TRBV12-4; D remains unclear. V lost 7 bases and J lost 5, with 17 bases in between. The CDR3 is 14 residues long. CDR3 region: CASTLRLGSETQYF. Written as DNA, the CDR3 is TGTGCCAGCACCCTTCGTCTGGGGTCTGAGACCCAGTACTTC.

At least ten counts were recorded for this clonotype. The chain employs TRBV6-1 and TRBJ1-3; D is possibly TRBD1 (5 bases). This CDR3 contains 14 residues. Trimming shortened V by 6 bases and J by 4 bases, and 13 bases separated the two germline ends. From germline, CDR1 is MNHNS and CDR2 SASEGT. CDR3 protein: CASRSRVSGNTIYF. For the CDR3, the DNA is TGTGCCAGCAGATCCAGGGTTTCGGGAAACACCATATATTTT.

This clonotype was detected many times. J is TRBJ2-1 and V is TRBV7-8; no definite D call. The germline CDR1 and CDR2 sequences are SGHVS and FQNEAQ. The CDR3 totals 13 residues. The V and J ends lost 3 bases and 2 bases respectively, with 5 bases between them. CDR3 in DNA: TGTGCCAGCAGCTTTGGAACCTACAATGAGCAGTTCTTC. Translating gives CASSFGTYNEQFF.

This clonotype occurred a few times. J is TRBJ2-3 and V is TRBV15; 7 bases fit TRBD2. From germline, CDR1 is LNHNV and CDR2 YYDKDF (reference sequence). The ends lost 0 bases at V and 0 bases at J; junction bases unmatched: 6. The CDR3 is 17 residues long. Here the CDR3 reads CATSRDHPAGSTDTQYF. As DNA, the CDR3 is TGTGCCACCAGCAGAGATCATCCAGCGGGGAGCACAGATACGCAGTATTTT.

The V gene is TRBV7-9, the J gene TRBJ2-7, with D possibly being TRBD1 (5 bases). Per germline, CDR1 SEHNR and CDR2 FQNEAQ (reference sequence). V gave up 4 bases and J gave up 3 bases, with 13 bases separating them. This CDR3 has 14 residues. The CDR3 coding sequence is TGTGCCAGCAGCTCAGACAGTTTCCGCTACGAGCAGTACTTC. This sequence encodes CASSSDSFRYEQYF.

The rearrangement links TRBV15 to TRBJ2-3; 7 bases line up with TRBD2. This CDR3 spans 14 amino acids. From germline, CDR1 is LNHNV and CDR2 YYDKDF (reference sequence). The J segment lost 2 bases and the V segment lost 8 bases, leaving 7 bases of the junction unmatched. CDR3 DNA sequence: TGTGCCACCGCGACTAGCCTAAACACAGATACGCAGTATTTT. Encoded protein: CATATSLNTDTQYF.

The V gene is TRBV27, the J gene TRBJ2-3, with 8 bases matching TRBD1. J gave up 4 bases and V 1 base, and 10 bases lay outside the gene matches. The CDR3 totals 17 residues. Germline V lookup: CDR1 MNHEY, CDR2 SMNVEV (reference sequence). The CDR3: CASSLYQGALSPDTQYF. The CDR3 DNA is TGTGCCAGCAGTTTATATCAGGGGGCGTTATCTCCAGATACGCAGTATTTT.